Listed below are T cell receptor beta chains from one sample, sequenced in a study of cytomegalovirus exposure and HLA in healthy donors. Libraries were prepared by immunoSEQ multiplex PCR; TCRdb keeps only in-frame clonotypes and omits some of them. The sample includes over 200,000 clones, over 75% of them seen just once. The sequenced sample consisted of PBMCs. These receptors all stem from a young woman in good health and CMV-seropositive. CDR3s include the opening cysteine and the closing phenylalanine or tryptophan. D genes are given only for firm matches. Clone size appears in some rows only: once, few, many, or a class for an expanded clone.

>TRBV7-9|TRBD2|-|TRBJ2-7
TGTGCCAGCAGCTTTCAGTGGGAGGGCCTCTACGAGCAGTACTTC
CASSFQWEGLYEQYF
>TRBV6-5|-|-|TRBJ2-5
TGTGCTGGGGGCAGGGACGTTGAGACCCAGTACTTC
CAGGRDVETQYF
>TRBV5-1|-|-|TRBJ2-5
TGCGCCAGCAGCTTGGAGGCCAACCCGGGATGGGAGACCCAGTACTTC
CASSLEANPGWETQYF
>TRBV28|-|once|TRBJ2-2
TGTGCCAGCGGCCGGAGCGGAAACACCGGGGAGCTGTTTTTT
CASGRSGNTGELFF
>TRBV7-7|-|-|TRBJ2-7
TGTGCTAGCAGCTTAGGTAGCCGCTACGAGCAGTACTTC
CASSLGSRYEQYF
>TRBV11-3|-|once|TRBJ2-1
TGTGCCAGCAGCTTAGGTTGGGGCGGTTCCTACAATGAGCAGTTCTTC
CASSLGWGGSYNEQFF
>TRBV27|-|-|TRBJ1-4
TGTGCCAGCAGGTGGGCACATGCAACTAATGAAAAACTGTTTTTT
CASRWAHATNEKLFF
>TRBV5-1|-|-|TRBJ2-7
TGCGCCAGCAGTAATTGGAGTTCATCCGCCTACGAGCAGTACTTC
CASSNWSSSAYEQYF
>TRBV19|TRBD2|-|TRBJ2-1
TGTGCCAGTAGGAACCACTGGACTAGCGGGAGCAATGAGCAGTTCTTC
CASRNHWTSGSNEQFF
>TRBV9|-|-|TRBJ2-1
TGTGCCAGCAGTATAGCGGAGGTGGGTGAGCAGTTCTTC
CASSIAEVGEQFF
>TRBV5-1|TRBD1|-|TRBJ2-1
TGCGCCAGCAGCCCCCGGACAGGGAGTAATGAGCAGTTCTTC
CASSPRTGSNEQFF
>TRBV30|TRBD1|-|TRBJ2-2
TGTGCCTGCAGGACAGGGCACACCGGGGAGCTGTTTTTT
CACRTGHTGELFF
>TRBV15|-|-|TRBJ1-1
TGTGCCACCAGCGGGCGGGGGACGAACACTGAAGCTTTCTTT
CATSGRGTNTEAFF
>TRBV7-6|TRBD1|-|TRBJ2-7
TGTGCCAGCAGCCCAACGACAGGGCTGGACGAGCAGTACTTC
CASSPTTGLDEQYF
>TRBV9|TRBD1|-|TRBJ2-7
TGTGCCAGCAGCCCGTGGACAGGTTCCCACGAGCAGTACTTC
CASSPWTGSHEQYF
>TRBV25-1|-|-|TRBJ2-7
TGTGCCAGCAGTGAATATGAATGTGTAGACGAGCAGTACTTC
CASSEYECVDEQYF
>TRBV5-1|TRBD1|-|TRBJ1-2
TGCGCCAGCAGCTTGGATACAGGGGGGGCATATGGCTACACCTTC
CASSLDTGGAYGYTF
>TRBV11-2|TRBD2|once|TRBJ2-3
TGTGCCAGCAGCACACCGGGACTAGCGGTACCGAGCACAGATACGCAGTATTTT
CASSTPGLAVPSTDTQYF
>TRBV29-1|-|-|TRBJ1-1
TGCAGCGCTGAGGGGCGGGGGCCTGAAGCTTTCTTT
CSAEGRGPEAFF
>TRBV27|TRBD1|-|TRBJ2-7
TGTGCCAGCAGTGGCCCGGGACAGGGGGTCTACGAGCAGTACTTC
CASSGPGQGVYEQYF
>TRBV6-1|-|-|TRBJ2-7
TGTGCCAGCAGTGGGGAGAGCTACGAGCAGTACTTC
CASSGESYEQYF
>TRBV4-1|-|-|TRBJ1-5
TGCGCCAGCAGCCAAGATGGGCAGGTCGATCAGCCCCAGCATTTT
CASSQDGQVDQPQHF
>TRBV19|-|-|TRBJ2-3
TGTGCCAGTAGTATCGCAGGGGTTTATACAGATACGCAGTATTTT
CASSIAGVYTDTQYF
>TRBV7-8|-|-|TRBJ1-2
TGTGCCAGCAGCCCAGAGGCTAACTATGGCTACACCTTC
CASSPEANYGYTF
>TRBV30|-|once|TRBJ1-2
TGTGCCTGGAGTCCTCTCGGGGATTATAACTATGGCTACACCTTC
CAWSPLGDYNYGYTF
>TRBV5-1|TRBD1|-|TRBJ1-2
TGCGCCAGCAGCCCGGTCCGGACAGGGTCGAGCTATGGCTACACCTTC
CASSPVRTGSSYGYTF
>TRBV28|-|-|TRBJ2-7
TGTGCCAGCAGTAGGAGGGTCTCCTACGAGCAGTACTTC
CASSRRVSYEQYF
>TRBV7-2|TRBD2|-|TRBJ2-1
TGTGCCAGCAGCTCGAGACTAGCGGGAGGGCGTCTGGATGAGCAGTTCTTC
CASSSRLAGGRLDEQFF
>TRBV29-1|-|-|TRBJ1-1
TGCAGCGTCGTCTACACTGAAGCTTTCTTT
CSVVYTEAFF
>TRBV28|TRBD2|-|TRBJ2-7
TGTGCCAGCAGTTTACGGGCGGGAGACGAGCAGTACTTC
CASSLRAGDEQYF
>TRBV4-1|-|-|TRBJ2-7
TGCGCCAGCAGCCAAGAGTCCGGGTCCTACGAGCAGTACTTC
CASSQESGSYEQYF
>TRBV4-2|-|-|TRBJ1-1
TGTGCCAGCAGCCCAGGAACCACTGAAGCTTTCTTT
CASSPGTTEAFF